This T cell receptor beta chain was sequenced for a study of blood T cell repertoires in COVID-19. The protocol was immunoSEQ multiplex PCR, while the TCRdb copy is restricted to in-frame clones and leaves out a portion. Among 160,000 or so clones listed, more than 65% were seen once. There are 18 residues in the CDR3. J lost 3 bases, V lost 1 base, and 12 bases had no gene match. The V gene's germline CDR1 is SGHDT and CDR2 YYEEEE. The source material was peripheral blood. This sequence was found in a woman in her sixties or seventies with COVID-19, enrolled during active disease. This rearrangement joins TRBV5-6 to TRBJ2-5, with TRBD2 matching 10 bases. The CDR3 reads CASSLRSGLALPEETQYF. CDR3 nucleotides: TGTGCCAGCAGCTTGAGATCGGGACTAGCGCTACCCGAAGAGACCCAGTACTTC.